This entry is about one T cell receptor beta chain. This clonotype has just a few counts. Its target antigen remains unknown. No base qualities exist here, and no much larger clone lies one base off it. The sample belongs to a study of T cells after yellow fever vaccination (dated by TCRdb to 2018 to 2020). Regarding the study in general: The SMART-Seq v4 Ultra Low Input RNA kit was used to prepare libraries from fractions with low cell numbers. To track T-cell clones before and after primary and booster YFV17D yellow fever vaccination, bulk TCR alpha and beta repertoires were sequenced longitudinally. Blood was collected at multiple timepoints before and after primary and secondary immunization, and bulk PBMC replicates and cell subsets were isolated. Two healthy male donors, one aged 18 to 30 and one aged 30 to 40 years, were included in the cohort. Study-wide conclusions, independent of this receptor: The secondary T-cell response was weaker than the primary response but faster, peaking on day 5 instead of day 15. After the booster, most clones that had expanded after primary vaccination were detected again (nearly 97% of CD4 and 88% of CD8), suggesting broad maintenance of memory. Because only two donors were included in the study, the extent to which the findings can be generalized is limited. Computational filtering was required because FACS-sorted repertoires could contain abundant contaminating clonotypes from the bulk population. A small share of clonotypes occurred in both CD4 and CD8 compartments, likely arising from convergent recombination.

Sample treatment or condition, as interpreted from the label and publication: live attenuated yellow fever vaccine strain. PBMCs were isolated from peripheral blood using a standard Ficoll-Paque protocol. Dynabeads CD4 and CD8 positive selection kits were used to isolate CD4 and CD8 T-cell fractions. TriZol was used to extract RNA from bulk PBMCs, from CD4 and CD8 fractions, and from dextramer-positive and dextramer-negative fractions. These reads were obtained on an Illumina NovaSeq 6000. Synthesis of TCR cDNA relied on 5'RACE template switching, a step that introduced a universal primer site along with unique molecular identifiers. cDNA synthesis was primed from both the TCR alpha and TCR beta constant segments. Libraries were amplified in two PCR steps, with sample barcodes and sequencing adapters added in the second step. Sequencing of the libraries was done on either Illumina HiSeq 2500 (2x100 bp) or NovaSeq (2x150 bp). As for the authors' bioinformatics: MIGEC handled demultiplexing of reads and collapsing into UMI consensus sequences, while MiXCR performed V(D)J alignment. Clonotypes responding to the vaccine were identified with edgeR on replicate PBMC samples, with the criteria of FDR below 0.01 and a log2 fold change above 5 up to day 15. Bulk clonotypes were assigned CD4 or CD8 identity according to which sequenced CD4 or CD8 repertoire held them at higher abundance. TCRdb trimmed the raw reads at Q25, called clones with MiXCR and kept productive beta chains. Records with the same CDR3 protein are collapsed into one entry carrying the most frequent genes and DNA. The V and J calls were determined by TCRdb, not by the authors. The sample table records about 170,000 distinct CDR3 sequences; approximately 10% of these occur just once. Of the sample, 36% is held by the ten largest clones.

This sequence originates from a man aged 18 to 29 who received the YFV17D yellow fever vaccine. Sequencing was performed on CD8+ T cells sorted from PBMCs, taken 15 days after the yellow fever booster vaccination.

The CDR3 region has the sequence CASSPWTDSNTGELFF. In nucleotide form, the sequence is TGCGCCAGCAGCCCCTGGACAGACTCGAACACCGGGGAGCTGTTTTTT. The receptor chain draws on TRBV4-1 and TRBJ2-2; 6 matching bases give a weak D call of TRBD1. The CDR3 contains 16 residues, cysteine and phenylalanine counted. Left in the record is the CDR3 DNA by itself, 48 bases read in frame from the first base. The germline ends are 12 bases apart after V is trimmed by 4 bases and J by 0 bases. The germline V gene yields MGHRA for CDR1 and YSYEKL for CDR2.